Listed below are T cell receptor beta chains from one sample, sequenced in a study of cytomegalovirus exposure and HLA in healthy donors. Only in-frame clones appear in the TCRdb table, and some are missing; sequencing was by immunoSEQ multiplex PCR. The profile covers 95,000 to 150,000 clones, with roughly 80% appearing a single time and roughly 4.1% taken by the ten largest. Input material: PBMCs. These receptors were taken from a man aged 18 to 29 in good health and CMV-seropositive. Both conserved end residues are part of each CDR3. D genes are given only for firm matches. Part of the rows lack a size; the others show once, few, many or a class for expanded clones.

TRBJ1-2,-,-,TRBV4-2,CASSQVQGNGYTF,TGTGCCAGCAGCCAAGTACAGGGAAATGGCTACACCTTC
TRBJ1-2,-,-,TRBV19,CASSISERGGYTF,TGTGCCAGTAGTATTTCAGAGCGGGGTGGCTACACCTTC
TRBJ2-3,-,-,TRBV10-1,CANSELLWLMGLQGVDTQYF,TGCGCCAACAGTGAGTTACTCTGGTTAATGGGACTCCAAGGAGTAGATACGCAGTATTTT
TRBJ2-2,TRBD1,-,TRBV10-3,CAISDSDRAKTGELFF,TGTGCCATCAGTGATTCTGACAGGGCCAAAACCGGGGAGCTGTTTTTT
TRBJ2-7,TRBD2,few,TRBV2,CASRGTSGRSYEQYF,TGTGCCAGCAGAGGGACTAGCGGGAGGTCGTACGAGCAGTACTTC
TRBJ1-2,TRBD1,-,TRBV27,CASSRAGQGARGYTF,TGTGCCAGCAGTCGCGCCGGACAGGGGGCGCGCGGCTACACCTTC
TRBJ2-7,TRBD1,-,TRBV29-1,CSAAPDRGFGEQYF,TGCAGCGCCGCTCCGGACAGGGGCTTCGGCGAGCAGTACTTC
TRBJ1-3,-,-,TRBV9,CASSVYGLGVQSGNTIYF,TGTGCCAGCAGCGTATACGGCCTAGGGGTTCAGTCTGGAAACACCATATATTTT
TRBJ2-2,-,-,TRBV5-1,CASSLKGQELFF,TGCGCCAGCAGCTTGAAGGGACAGGAGCTGTTTTTT
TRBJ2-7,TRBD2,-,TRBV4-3,CASRYGGGWYF,TGCGCCAGCAGATACGGCGGGGGTTGGTACTTC
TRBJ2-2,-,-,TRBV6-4,CASSATGVGELFF,TGTGCCAGCAGTGCCACCGGGGTCGGGGAGCTGTTTTTT
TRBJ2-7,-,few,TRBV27,CASRLRGHSYEQYF,TGTGCCAGCCGACTCAGGGGTCACTCCTACGAGCAGTACTTC
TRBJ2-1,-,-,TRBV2,CASSYTPLLSGLYNEQFF,TGTGCCAGCAGTTACACCCCTCTGCTAAGCGGACTCTACAATGAGCAGTTCTTC
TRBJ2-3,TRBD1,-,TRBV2,CASSEDRGSTDTQYF,TGTGCCAGCAGTGAAGACAGGGGGAGCACAGATACGCAGTATTTT
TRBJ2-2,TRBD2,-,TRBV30,CAWMGLGIVAGELFF,TGTGCCTGGATGGGACTAGGAATTGTCGCCGGGGAGCTGTTTTTT
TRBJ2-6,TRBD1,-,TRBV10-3,CAISESGQTNVLTF,TGTGCCATCAGTGAGTCGGGACAGACGAACGTCCTGACTTTC
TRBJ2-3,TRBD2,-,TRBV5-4,CASSLAGSGRLARTDTQYF,TGTGCCAGCAGCTTGGCGGGTAGCGGGAGACTCGCTCGCACAGATACGCAGTATTTT
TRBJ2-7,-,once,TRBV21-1,CASSKEEGQAGVEQYF,TGTGCCAGCAGCAAAGAGGAGGGCCAAGCGGGAGTCGAGCAGTACTTC
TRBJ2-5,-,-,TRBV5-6,CASSLLGRGVETQYF,TGTGCCAGCAGCTTGTTGGGCAGGGGGGTCGAGACCCAGTACTTC
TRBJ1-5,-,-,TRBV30,CAWSLQGSPFNQPQHF,TGTGCCTGGAGCCTTCAGGGTTCCCCCTTTAATCAGCCCCAGCATTTT
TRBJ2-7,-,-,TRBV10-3,CAISESAGELSEQYF,TGTGCCATCAGTGAGTCCGCAGGGGAATTGAGCGAGCAGTACTTC
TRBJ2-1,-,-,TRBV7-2,CASSFRGSYNEQFF,TGTGCCAGCAGCTTTCGCGGCTCCTACAATGAGCAGTTCTTC
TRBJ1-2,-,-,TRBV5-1,CASSLDGSRFNYGYIF,TGCGCCAGCAGCTTGGATGGCAGTCGATTTAACTATGGCTACATCTTC
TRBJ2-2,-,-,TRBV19,CASSRQADTGELFF,TGTGCCAGTTCCCGGCAGGCCGACACCGGGGAGCTGTTTTTT
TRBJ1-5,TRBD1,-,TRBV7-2,CASSLDDRVNQPQHF,TGTGCCAGCAGCTTGGACGACAGGGTTAATCAGCCCCAGCATTTT
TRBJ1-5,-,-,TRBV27,CASSYRLNSNQPQHF,TGTGCCAGCAGTTACAGACTAAATAGCAATCAGCCCCAGCATTTT
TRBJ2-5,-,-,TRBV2,CASSVRTGEETQYF,TGTGCCAGCAGTGTCCGGACGGGGGAAGAGACCCAGTACTTC
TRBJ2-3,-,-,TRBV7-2,CASSSGQDTQYF,TGTGCCAGCAGCTCCGGACAGGATACGCAGTATTTT
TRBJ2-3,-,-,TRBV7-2,CASSYGGAATDTQYF,TGTGCCAGCAGCTACGGCGGGGCGGCCACAGATACGCAGTATTTT
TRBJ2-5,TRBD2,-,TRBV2,CASRGGGSGGALGETQYF,TGTGCCAGCAGAGGTGGCGGTAGCGGGGGGGCCCTGGGGGAGACCCAGTACTTC
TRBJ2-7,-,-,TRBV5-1,CASSSSPSQGYEQYF,TGCGCCAGCAGCTCCTCCCCGTCACAGGGTTACGAGCAGTACTTC
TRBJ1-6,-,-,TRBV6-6,CASRRQTNSPLHF,TGTGCCAGCAGACGACAGACTAATTCACCCCTCCACTTT
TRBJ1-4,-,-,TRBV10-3,CAISEGRGDREKLFF,TGTGCCATCAGTGAGGGGAGGGGTGATCGCGAAAAACTGTTTTTT
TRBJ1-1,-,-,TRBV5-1,CASSSRQKSNTEAFF,TGCGCCAGCAGCTCCCGACAGAAATCGAACACTGAAGCTTTCTTT
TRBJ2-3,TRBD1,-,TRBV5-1,CASSLYRGTGTDTQYF,TGCGCCAGCAGCTTATATCGGGGGACAGGGACAGATACGCAGTATTTT
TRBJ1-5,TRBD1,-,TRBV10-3,CAISVGDSYSNQPQHF,TGTGCCATCAGTGTGGGGGACAGTTATAGCAATCAGCCCCAGCATTTT
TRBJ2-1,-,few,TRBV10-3,CAIRAEGLEQFF,TGTGCCATCAGGGCCGAGGGCCTTGAGCAGTTCTTC
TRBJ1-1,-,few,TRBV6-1,CASSPIGTEAFF,TGTGCCAGCAGTCCGATCGGGACTGAAGCTTTCTTT
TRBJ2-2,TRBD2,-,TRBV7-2,CASSGGSGTGELFF,TGTGCCAGCAGTGGCGGGAGTGGGACCGGGGAGCTGTTTTTT